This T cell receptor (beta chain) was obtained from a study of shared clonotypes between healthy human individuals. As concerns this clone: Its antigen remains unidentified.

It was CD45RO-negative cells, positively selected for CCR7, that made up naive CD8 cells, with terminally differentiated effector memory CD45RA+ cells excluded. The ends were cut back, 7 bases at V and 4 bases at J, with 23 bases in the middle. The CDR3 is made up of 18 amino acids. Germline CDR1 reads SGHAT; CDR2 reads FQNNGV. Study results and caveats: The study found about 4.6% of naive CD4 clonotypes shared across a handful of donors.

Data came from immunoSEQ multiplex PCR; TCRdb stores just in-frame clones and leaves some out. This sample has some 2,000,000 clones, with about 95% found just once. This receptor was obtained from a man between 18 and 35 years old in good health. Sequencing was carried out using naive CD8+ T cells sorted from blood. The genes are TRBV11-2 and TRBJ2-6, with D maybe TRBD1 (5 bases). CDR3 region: CASITGQGNKPGANVLTF. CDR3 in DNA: TGTGCCAGCATCACCGGGCAGGGCAATAAACCCGGGGCCAACGTCCTGACTTTC.